The T cell receptor beta chain described here comes from a study of monozygotic twins with inflammatory bowel disease. The CDR3 runs to 12 residues. Per germline, CDR1 DFQATT and CDR2 SNEGSKA (reference sequence). Details on this clonotype: Its antigen remains unknown.

Skipping T cell sorting, the study isolated total RNA directly from whole blood. Reprocessing the 5' RACE reads, TCRdb reports a single entry for every CDR3 protein and omits DNA. Its table records around 410,000 distinct CDR3 sequences. Study-wide results and caveats: The sharing of clonotypes with others was lower in IBD patients than in healthy twins, especially with disease activity. Diversity of TCRbeta measured by inverse Simpson was lower in IBD patients than in healthy co-twins.

The source of this sequence is a human donor with ulcerative colitis or Crohn's disease, or a healthy co-twin of an affected twin (not recorded which). The chain couples TRBV20-1 to TRBJ2-3; TCRdb selects TRBD1, and the lack of DNA leaves this call unchecked. The sequenced sample was blood. CDR3: CSARGQEDTQYF.